This T cell receptor beta chain originates from a study of CD8+CD57+ T cells in acquired aplastic anemia. About the study: DNA per sorted CD4+ or CD8+ sample ranged about 0.19 to 30 ug, averaging 3.2 ug.

The CDR3 consists of 13 residues. Germline-derived CDR1 and CDR2 are MNHEY and SVGAGI. V lost 1 base, J lost 13 bases, and 15 bases lay in between. Broader study findings: The same twenty-nine CD8+ CDR3 sequences occurred in patients and in controls.

Comment on this clonotype: Its target is unknown.

For sequencing, patients were chosen who had shown expansion of CD8+CD57+ cells by flow cytometry. All participating patients were living with severe acquired aplastic anemia. No therapy was given to patients before blood sampling. Genomic DNA constituted the template upon which TCR beta VDJ and CDR3 profiling was performed. MiXCR was run by TCRdb on the reads, yielding one entry per CDR3 protein. The sample has 450,000 to 550,000 distinct CDR3 sequences, around a third seen once. This rearrangement joins TRBV6-5 to TRBJ2-3, with D tentatively TRBD2 (5 bases). This TCR came from a human donor with aplastic anemia. The sequencing input was sorted CD4+, CD8+, or CD8+CD57+ T cells (not recorded which) from PBMCs. The chain's CDR3 is CASSYLDSDVEYF. The CDR3 nucleotides are TGTGCCAGCAGTTACTTGGACTCCGACGTCGAGTATTTT.